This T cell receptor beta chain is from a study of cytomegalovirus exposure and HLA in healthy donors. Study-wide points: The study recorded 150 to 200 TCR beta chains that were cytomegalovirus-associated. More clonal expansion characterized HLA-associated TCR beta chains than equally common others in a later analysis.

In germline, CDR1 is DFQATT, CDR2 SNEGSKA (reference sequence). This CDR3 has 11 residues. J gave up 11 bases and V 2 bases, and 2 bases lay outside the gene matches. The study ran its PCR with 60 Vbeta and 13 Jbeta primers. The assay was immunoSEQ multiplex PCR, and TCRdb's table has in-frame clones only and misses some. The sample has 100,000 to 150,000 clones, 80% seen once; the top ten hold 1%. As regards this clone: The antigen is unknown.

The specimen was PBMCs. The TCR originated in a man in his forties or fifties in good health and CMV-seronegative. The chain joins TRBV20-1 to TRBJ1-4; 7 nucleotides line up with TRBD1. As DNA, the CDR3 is TGCAGTGCTAGACAGGGGGGCAAACTGTTTTTT. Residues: CSARQGGKLFF.